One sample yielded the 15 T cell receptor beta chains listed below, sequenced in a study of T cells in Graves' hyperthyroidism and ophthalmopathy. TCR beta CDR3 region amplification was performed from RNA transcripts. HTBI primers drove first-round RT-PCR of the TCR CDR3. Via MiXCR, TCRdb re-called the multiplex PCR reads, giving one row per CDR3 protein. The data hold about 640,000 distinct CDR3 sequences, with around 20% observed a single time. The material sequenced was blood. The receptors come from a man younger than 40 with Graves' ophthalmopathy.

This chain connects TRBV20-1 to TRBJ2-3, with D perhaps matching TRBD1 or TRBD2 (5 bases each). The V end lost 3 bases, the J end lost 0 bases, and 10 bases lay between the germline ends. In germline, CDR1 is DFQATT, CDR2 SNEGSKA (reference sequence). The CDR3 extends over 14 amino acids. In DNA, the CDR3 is TGCAGTGCTAGGGCGAGGGGAAGCACAGATACGCAGTATTTT. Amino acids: CSARARGSTDTQYF.

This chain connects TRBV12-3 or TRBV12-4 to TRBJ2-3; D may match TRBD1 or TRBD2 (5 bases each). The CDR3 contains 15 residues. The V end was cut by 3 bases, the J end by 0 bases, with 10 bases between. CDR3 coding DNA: TGTGCCAGCAGTTTGGGGGTTATTAGCACAGATACGCAGTATTTT. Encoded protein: CASSLGVISTDTQYF.

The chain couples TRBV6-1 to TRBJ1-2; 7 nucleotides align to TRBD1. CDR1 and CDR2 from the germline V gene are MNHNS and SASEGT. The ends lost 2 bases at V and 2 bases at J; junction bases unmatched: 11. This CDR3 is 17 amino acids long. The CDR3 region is CASSEKGPQQGNYGYTF. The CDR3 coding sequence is TGTGCCAGCAGTGAAAAGGGCCCCCAACAGGGGAACTATGGCTACACCTTC.

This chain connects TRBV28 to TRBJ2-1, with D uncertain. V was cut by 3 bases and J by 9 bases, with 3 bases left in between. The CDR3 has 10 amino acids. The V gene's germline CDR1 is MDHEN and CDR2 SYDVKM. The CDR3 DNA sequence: TGTGCCAGCAGTTTTGGTGAGCAGTTCTTC. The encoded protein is CASSFGEQFF.

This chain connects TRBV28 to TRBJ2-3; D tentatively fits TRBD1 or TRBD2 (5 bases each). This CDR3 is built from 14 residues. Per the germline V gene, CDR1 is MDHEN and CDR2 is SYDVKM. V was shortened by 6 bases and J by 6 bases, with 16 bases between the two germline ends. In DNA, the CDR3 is TGTGCCAGCAGGGGACCGCTGTCGGCGGATACGCAGTATTTT. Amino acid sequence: CASRGPLSADTQYF.

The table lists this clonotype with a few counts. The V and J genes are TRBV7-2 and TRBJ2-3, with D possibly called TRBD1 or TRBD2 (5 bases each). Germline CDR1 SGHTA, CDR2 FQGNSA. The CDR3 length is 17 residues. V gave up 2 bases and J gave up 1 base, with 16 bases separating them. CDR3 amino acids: CASSLTGTSAGTDTQYF. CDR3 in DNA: TGTGCCAGCAGCTTAACCGGGACCTCGGCGGGCACAGATACGCAGTATTTT.

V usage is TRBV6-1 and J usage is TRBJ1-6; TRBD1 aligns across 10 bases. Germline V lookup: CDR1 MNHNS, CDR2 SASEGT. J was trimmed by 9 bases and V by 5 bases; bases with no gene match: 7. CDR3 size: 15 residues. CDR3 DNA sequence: TGTGCCAGCAGTACGCGGGACAGGGGCGCTTCACCCCTCCACTTT. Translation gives CASSTRDRGASPLHF.

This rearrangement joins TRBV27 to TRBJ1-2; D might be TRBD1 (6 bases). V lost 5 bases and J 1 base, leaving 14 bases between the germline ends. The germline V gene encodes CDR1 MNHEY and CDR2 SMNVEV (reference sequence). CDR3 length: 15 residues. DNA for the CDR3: TGTGCCAGCAGTACTGACCCGGACAGTAACTATGGCTACACCTTC. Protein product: CASSTDPDSNYGYTF.

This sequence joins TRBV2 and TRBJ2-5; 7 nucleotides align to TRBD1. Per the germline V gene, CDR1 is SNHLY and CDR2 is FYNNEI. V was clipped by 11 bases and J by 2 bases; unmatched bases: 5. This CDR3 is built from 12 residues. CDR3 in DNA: TGTGCCGTAGACAGGGAACAAGAGACCCAGTACTTC. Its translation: CAVDREQETQYF. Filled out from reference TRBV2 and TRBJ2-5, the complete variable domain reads EPEVTQTPSHQVTQMGQEVILRCVPISNHLYFYWYRQILGQKVEFLVSFYNNEISEKSEIFDDQFSVERPDGSNFTLKIRSTKLEDSAMYFCAVDREQETQYFGPGTRLLVL.

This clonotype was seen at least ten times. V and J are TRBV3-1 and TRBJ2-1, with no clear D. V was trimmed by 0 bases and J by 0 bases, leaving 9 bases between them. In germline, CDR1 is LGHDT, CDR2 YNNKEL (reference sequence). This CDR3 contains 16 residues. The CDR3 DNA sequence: TGTGCCAGCAGCCAAGATGTATCGGTCTCCTACAATGAGCAGTTCTTC. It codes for CASSQDVSVSYNEQFF.

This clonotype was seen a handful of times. The CDR3 protein is CASSPGQGDHEQYF. In DNA form, the CDR3 reads TGCGCCAGCAGCCCGGGACAGGGGGACCACGAGCAGTACTTC. The chain links TRBV5-1 to TRBJ2-7; 11 nucleotides align to TRBD1. The J segment lost 5 bases and the V segment lost 4 bases, leaving 5 bases of the junction unmatched. The CDR3 runs 14 residues. Germline-derived CDR1 and CDR2 are SGHRS and YFSETQ.

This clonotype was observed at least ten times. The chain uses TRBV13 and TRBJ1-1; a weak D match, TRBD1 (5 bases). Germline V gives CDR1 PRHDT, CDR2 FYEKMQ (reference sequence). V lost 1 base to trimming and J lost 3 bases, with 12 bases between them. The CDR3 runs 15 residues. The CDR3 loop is CASSLVGFRDTEAFF. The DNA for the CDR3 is TGTGCCAGCAGCTTAGTTGGGTTCAGGGACACTGAAGCTTTCTTT.

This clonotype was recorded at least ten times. CDR3 nucleotide sequence: TGTGCCAGCGGGGAGCCGTCCTCCTACGAGCAGTACTTC. The encoded protein is CASGEPSSYEQYF. This chain links TRBV7-2 with TRBJ2-7, with D perhaps TRBD2 (5 bases). The V end was cut by 8 bases, the J end by 0 bases, with 11 bases between. The germline V gene encodes CDR1 SGHTA and CDR2 FQGNSA. This CDR3 has 13 residues.

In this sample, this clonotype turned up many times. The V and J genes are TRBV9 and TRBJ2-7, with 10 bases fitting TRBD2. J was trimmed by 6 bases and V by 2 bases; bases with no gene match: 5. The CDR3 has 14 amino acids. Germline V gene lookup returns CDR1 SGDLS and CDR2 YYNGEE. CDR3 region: CASSVASGSGEQYF. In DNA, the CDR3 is TGTGCCAGCAGCGTGGCTAGCGGGAGTGGCGAGCAGTACTTC.

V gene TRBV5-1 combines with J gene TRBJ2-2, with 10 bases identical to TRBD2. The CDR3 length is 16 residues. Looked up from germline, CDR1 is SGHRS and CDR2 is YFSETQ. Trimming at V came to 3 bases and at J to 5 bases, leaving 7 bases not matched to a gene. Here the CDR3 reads CASSYLAGVGTGELFF. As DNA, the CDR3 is TGCGCCAGCAGCTACCTAGCGGGAGTCGGTACCGGGGAGCTGTTTTTT.